This entry is about one T cell receptor beta chain. TCRdb's copy holds only in-frame clones and misses some; the assay was immunoSEQ multiplex PCR. The repertoire holds a few hundred thousand clones, with 87% as singletons. The data stem from a study of blood T cell repertoires in COVID-19. About the research overall: Sample material is recorded as cDNA or gDNA derived from T cells, B-cell-depleted T cells, or PBMCs.

With 3 bases removed from V and 0 bases from J, the gap between germline ends came to 5 bases. This CDR3 comprises 13 residues. The germline V gene has CDR1 MNHEY and CDR2 SVGAGI. Sequenced material: PBMCs or T cells enriched from blood (not recorded which). V is TRBV6-5 and J is TRBJ1-1; unclear D gene. The clonotype originates from a woman aged 45-65 years who had recovered from COVID-19. The CDR3 here is CASSYNLNTEAFF. The CDR3 DNA reads TGTGCCAGCAGTTATAATCTGAACACTGAAGCTTTCTTT.